Listed below are T cell receptor beta chains from one sample, sequenced in a study of shared clonotypes between healthy human individuals. TCRdb's copy holds only in-frame clones and misses some; the assay was immunoSEQ multiplex PCR. The data contain about 2 million clones, less than 95% of them singletons. Sample: naive CD8+ T cells sorted from blood. The receptor set was obtained from a young man in good health. CDR3s include the opening cysteine and the closing phenylalanine or tryptophan. The order of the fields is V gene, clone size, D gene, J gene, CDR3 DNA, CDR3 protein. D genes are given only for firm matches. Clone sizes are given selectively: once, few, many, or a class where the clone is expanded.

TRBV4-1	NA	TRBD1	TRBJ2-4	TGCGCCAGCAGCCAAGAGCCGGGACAGGGTATAGCCAAAAACATTCAGTACTTC	CASSQEPGQGIAKNIQYF
TRBV4-1	NA	NA	TRBJ1-1	TGCGCCAGCAGCCAAGTCGGGACGAACACTGAAGCTTTCTTT	CASSQVGTNTEAFF
TRBV14	NA	NA	TRBJ2-6	TGTGCCAGCAGCCGAGCAACTGGGGCCAACGTCCTGACTTTC	CASSRATGANVLTF
TRBV6-5	NA	NA	TRBJ1-2	TGTGCCAGCAGCCCTACCGGGGCTGGCTATGGCTACACCTTC	CASSPTGAGYGYTF
TRBV7-2	few	NA	TRBJ1-6	TGTGCCAGCAGCTCAAACGGACAGATCCTTAATTCACCCCTCCACTTT	CASSSNGQILNSPLHF
TRBV4-1	NA	NA	TRBJ2-5	TGCGCCAGCAGCCAGGCCGGGTTAGGGAATCGGTACTTC	CASSQAGLGNRYF
TRBV2	NA	NA	TRBJ1-5	TGTGCCAGCAGTGAAGCGTCTCACAGCAATCAGCCCCAGCATTTT	CASSEASHSNQPQHF
TRBV9	NA	NA	TRBJ2-3	TGTGCCAGCAGCCTCTGGGGCAGGGGGGAAGAGGATACGCAGTATTTT	CASSLWGRGEEDTQYF
TRBV5-8	NA	NA	TRBJ2-4	TGTGCCAGCAGCTTGGCCCTAGCCAAAAACATTCAGTACTTC	CASSLALAKNIQYF
TRBV5-1	NA	TRBD1	TRBJ2-7	TGCGCCAGCAGCCCGCGGACAGGGATTAACTACGAGCAGTACTTC	CASSPRTGINYEQYF
TRBV7-9	NA	TRBD1	TRBJ2-1	TGTGCCACCCGGACGGGACAGGGATTCAATGAGCAGTTCTTC	CATRTGQGFNEQFF
TRBV7-9	NA	TRBD1	TRBJ2-7	TGTGCCAGCAGCTCTCCACAGGGGTTCTCCTACGAGCAGTACTTC	CASSSPQGFSYEQYF
TRBV10-3	NA	NA	TRBJ2-1	TGTGCCATCAGTGAGTCGAGTACTGCAGCGCGGAATGAGCAGTTCTTC	CAISESSTAARNEQFF
TRBV19	NA	NA	TRBJ2-1	TGTGCCAGTAGTATAGGGCACGTCAATGAGCAGTTCTTC	CASSIGHVNEQFF
TRBV5-5	NA	NA	TRBJ2-2	TGTGCCAGCAGCTCATACACCGGGGAGCTGTTTTTT	CASSSYTGELFF
TRBV7-9	NA	TRBD2	TRBJ2-3	TGTGCCAGCAGCTACCGGACTAGCGGGGCTAGCACAGATACGCAGTATTTT	CASSYRTSGASTDTQYF
TRBV29-1	once	TRBD1	TRBJ2-7	TGCAGCGTACAACAACAGGGGTTAAGCTCCTACGAGCAGTACTTC	CSVQQQGLSSYEQYF
TRBV7-9	NA	TRBD2	TRBJ2-7	TGTGCCAGCAGCTTAGTGGGCAGCGGGAGCTACGAGCAGTACTTC	CASSLVGSGSYEQYF
TRBV9	NA	TRBD1	TRBJ1-5	TGTGCCAGCAGCCCGACAGGGGGGACTCAGCCCCAGCATTTT	CASSPTGGTQPQHF
TRBV5-1	NA	NA	TRBJ2-7	TGCGCCAGCAGCTTGGTCAGGGAACACTACGAGCAGTACTTC	CASSLVREHYEQYF
TRBV6-6	NA	NA	TRBJ1-1	TGTGCCAGCAGTTACGACCAGACTGAAGCTTTCTTT	CASSYDQTEAFF
TRBV6-5	NA	NA	TRBJ1-1	TGTGCCAGCAGGCCAGACAGAAGTATGAACACTGAAGCTTTCTTT	CASRPDRSMNTEAFF
TRBV19	NA	TRBD2	TRBJ2-2	TGTGCCAGTACTAGCGGGAGTTACTCCGGGGAGCTGTTTTTT	CASTSGSYSGELFF
TRBV5-6	NA	NA	TRBJ2-7	TGTGCCAGCAGCTTGAATCCGGACTACTCCTACGAGCAGTACTTC	CASSLNPDYSYEQYF
TRBV4-1	NA	NA	TRBJ1-1	TGCGCCAGCAGCTACGTCAACACTGAAGCTTTCTTT	CASSYVNTEAFF
TRBV6-1	NA	NA	TRBJ2-5	TGTGCCAGCAGTGAAGAGGGGGAGTCTCCCCAAGAGACCCAGTACTTC	CASSEEGESPQETQYF
TRBV5-1	NA	TRBD2	TRBJ2-3	TGCGCCAGCAGCACCACTAGCGGGAGGGAGACAGATACGCAGTATTTT	CASSTTSGRETDTQYF
TRBV9	NA	NA	TRBJ2-1	TGTGCCAGCAATGAGGGTTCAGAAAACAATGAGCAGTTCTTC	CASNEGSENNEQFF
TRBV7-2	NA	NA	TRBJ2-5	TGTGCCAGCAGCGACTGGAGGCGCGAGACCCAGTACTTC	CASSDWRRETQYF
TRBV27	once	TRBD2	TRBJ2-3	TGTGCCAGCACCAGCGGAGCGGGAGTAGGACCAGATACGCAGTATTTT	CASTSGAGVGPDTQYF
TRBV27	NA	NA	TRBJ2-2	TGTGCCAGCAGCCCTATTAGGGGGGCCGGGGAGCTGTTTTTT	CASSPIRGAGELFF
TRBV9	NA	NA	TRBJ1-5	TGTGCCAGCAGCGGGGACGGGGGCAATCAGCCCCAGCATTTT	CASSGDGGNQPQHF
TRBV5-8	NA	TRBD1	TRBJ1-5	TGTGCCAGCAGCTTGGGACAGGGCGCGATGCAGCCCCAGCATTTT	CASSLGQGAMQPQHF
TRBV4-1	NA	TRBD1	TRBJ1-3	TGCGCCAGCAGCCCCCAAGAGCTAGGGGGCGCGGTCACCATATATTTT	CASSPQELGGAVTIYF
TRBV4-1	NA	TRBD1	TRBJ1-2	TGCGCCAGCACTCCCAAGTCGACAGGGCCTAACTATGGCTACACCTTC	CASTPKSTGPNYGYTF
TRBV11-2	NA	NA	TRBJ2-7	TGTGCCAGCAGCTCGTACGAGCAGTACTTC	CASSSYEQYF
TRBV19	NA	NA	TRBJ2-7	TGTGCCAGTAGTATTGGGGGAGCCTACGAGCAGTACTTC	CASSIGGAYEQYF
TRBV27	NA	TRBD1	TRBJ1-6	TGTGCCAGCAGTTCACAGGGGGCAGATTCACCCCTCCACTTT	CASSSQGADSPLHF
TRBV13	NA	NA	TRBJ1-5	TGTGCCAGCAGCGTCGGGGATCAGCCCCAGCATTTT	CASSVGDQPQHF
TRBV9	NA	TRBD2	TRBJ2-3	TGTGCCAGCAGCCAATCGGGGGGGACCACAGATACGCAGTATTTT	CASSQSGGTTDTQYF
TRBV9	once	NA	TRBJ1-1	TGTGCCAGCAGCGCTGAGGGATTGAACACTGAAGCTTTCTTT	CASSAEGLNTEAFF
TRBV28	NA	NA	TRBJ2-5	TGTGCCAGCAGTTGGGTGGGGGATAGGCAAGAGACCCAGTACTTC	CASSWVGDRQETQYF